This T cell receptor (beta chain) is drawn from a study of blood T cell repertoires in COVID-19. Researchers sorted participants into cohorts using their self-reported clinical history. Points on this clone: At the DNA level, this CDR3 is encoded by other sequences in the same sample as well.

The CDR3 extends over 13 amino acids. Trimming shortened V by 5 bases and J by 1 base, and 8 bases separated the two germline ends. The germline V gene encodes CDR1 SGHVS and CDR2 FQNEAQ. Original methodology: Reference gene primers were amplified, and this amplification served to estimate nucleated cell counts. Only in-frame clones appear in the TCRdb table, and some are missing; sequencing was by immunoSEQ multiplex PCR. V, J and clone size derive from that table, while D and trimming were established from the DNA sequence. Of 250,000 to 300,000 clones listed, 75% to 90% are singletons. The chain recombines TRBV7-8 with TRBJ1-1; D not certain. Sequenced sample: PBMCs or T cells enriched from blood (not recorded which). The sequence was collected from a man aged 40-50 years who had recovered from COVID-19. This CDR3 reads CASSRLSNTEAFF. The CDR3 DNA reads TGTGCCAGCAGCCGACTCTCGAACACTGAAGCTTTCTTT.